This note documents a single T cell receptor beta chain sequence. What it recognizes is unknown. Germline assignment: CDR1 SGHNT and CDR2 YENEEA. J gave up 0 bases and V 1 base, and 2 bases lay outside the gene matches. This CDR3 contains 15 residues. These data come from a study of cytomegalovirus exposure and HLA in healthy donors. Study-level findings and limits: Being indistinguishable, some V segments were excluded, TRBV6-2 and TRBV6-3 among them. Later analysis found that TCR beta chains associated with HLA were more clonally expanded than other, equally common chains.

Use of 60 Vbeta and 13 Jbeta primers characterized the PCR. Sequenced by immunoSEQ multiplex PCR; TCRdb stores in-frame clones only, minus some. Among 95,000 to 150,000 clones listed, more than 75% were seen once. Sequenced input: PBMCs. The gene calls are TRBV11-3 and TRBJ2-5; 7 nucleotides match TRBD1. The sequence was obtained from a man between 35 and 55 years old in good health and CMV-seronegative. CDR3: CASSLGGTDQETQYF. The CDR3 region has the DNA TGTGCCAGCAGCTTAGGAGGGACAGACCAAGAGACCCAGTACTTC. Variable domain in full (rest from reference TRBV11-3 and TRBJ2-5): EAGVVQSPRYKIIEKKQPVAFWCNPISGHNTLYWYLQNLGQGPELLIRYENEEAVDDSQLPKDRFSAERLKGVDSTLKIQPAELGDSAVYLCASSLGGTDQETQYFGPGTRLLVL.